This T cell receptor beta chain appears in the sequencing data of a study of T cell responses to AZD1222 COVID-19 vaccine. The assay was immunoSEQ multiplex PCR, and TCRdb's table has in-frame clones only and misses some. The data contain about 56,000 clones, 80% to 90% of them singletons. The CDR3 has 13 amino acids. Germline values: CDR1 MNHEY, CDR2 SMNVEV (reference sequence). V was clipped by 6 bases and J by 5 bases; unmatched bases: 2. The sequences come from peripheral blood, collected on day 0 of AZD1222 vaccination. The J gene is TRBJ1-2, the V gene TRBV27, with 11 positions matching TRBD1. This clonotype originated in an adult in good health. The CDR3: CASRGTGGYGYTF. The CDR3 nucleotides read TGTGCCAGCAGGGGGACAGGGGGATATGGCTACACCTTC.